Following are 32 T cell receptor beta chains from one sample sequenced in a study of blood T cell repertoires in COVID-19. The table came from immunoSEQ multiplex PCR; TCRdb's copy has only in-frame clones and leaves some out. This sample carries about 250,000 clones, around 88% of them seen once, and the ten largest clones take around 0.88%. The sequenced sample was peripheral blood. These receptors originate from a man under 40 with acute or convalescent COVID-19.

V usage is TRBV5-4 and J usage is TRBJ1-5; no firm D call. CDR3 length equals 14 residues. Germline CDR1 SGHNT, CDR2 YYREEE (reference sequence). V lost 4 bases, J lost 4 bases, and 12 bases lay in between. CDR3 residues: CASSAGLNNQPQHF. The CDR3 DNA is TGTGCCAGCAGCGCCGGACTGAATAATCAGCCCCAGCATTTT.

The chain uses TRBV10-2 and TRBJ2-7, with a possible D match to TRBD1 (5 bases). Trimming shortened V by 2 bases and J by 5 bases, and 25 bases separated the two germline ends. CDR1 and CDR2 (germline): WSHSY, SAAADI. This CDR3 has 18 amino acids. The CDR3 DNA is TGCGCCAGCAGTGAGCCGCTAGAAGGGGTTGGGTACGGACACGAGCAGTACTTC. Amino acid sequence: CASSEPLEGVGYGHEQYF.

The V gene is TRBV24-1, the J gene TRBJ2-7, with D hard to call. CDR3 length: 11 residues. With 5 bases removed from V and 6 bases from J, the gap between germline ends came to 7 bases. The germline V gene encodes CDR1 KGHDR and CDR2 SFDVKD. This CDR3 reads CATSVTGEQYF. The CDR3 nucleotides read TGTGCCACCAGTGTGACGGGCGAGCAGTACTTC.

This chain links TRBV4-1 with TRBJ1-1; tentatively, D is TRBD1 (5 bases). The CDR3 extends over 14 amino acids. V was clipped by 3 bases and J by 4 bases, with 12 bases between them. The germline gives CDR1 MGHRA, CDR2 YSYEKL. The CDR3 spells CASSHQGMGTEAFF. The CDR3, as DNA: TGCGCCAGCAGCCATCAGGGTATGGGCACTGAAGCTTTCTTT.

The V gene is TRBV6-5, the J gene TRBJ1-2; D unclear. CDR3 size: 14 residues. Germline CDR1 is MNHEY and CDR2 is SVGAGI. Deletions cut 6 bases from V and 4 bases from J, with 15 bases between. CDR3 sequence reads: CASSPADRRYGYTF. CDR3 sequence (DNA): TGTGCCAGCAGCCCAGCGGACCGACGCTATGGCTACACCTTC.

The rearrangement links TRBV28 to TRBJ2-7; D is uncertain. The CDR3 length is 12 residues. The germline V and J ends were trimmed by 8 bases and 2 bases, with 10 bases remaining between them. The germline V gene encodes CDR1 MDHEN and CDR2 SYDVKM. CDR3 sequence (DNA): TGTGCCAGCGGAGTTCCCCCCTACGAGCAGTACTTC. Protein sequence: CASGVPPYEQYF. Based on the CDR3 plus reference TRBV28 and TRBJ2-7, the full variable domain is DVKVTQSSRYLVKRTGEKVFLECVQDMDHENMFWYRQDPGLGLRLIYFSYDVKMKEKGDIPEGYSVSREKKERFSLILESASTNQTSMYLCASGVPPYEQYFGPGTRLTVT.

This clone appeared once. The rearrangement uses TRBV10-1 and TRBJ2-7; 8 bases match TRBD1. The junction had 8 bases not matched to a gene; V was cut back by 2 bases and J by 8 bases. This CDR3 has 14 amino acids. Looked up from germline, CDR1 is WNHNN and CDR2 is SYGVQD (reference sequence). CDR3 sequence (DNA): TGCGCCAGCAGTGAGGGACAGGGACGAGGCAAGCAGTACTTC. This gives the protein CASSEGQGRGKQYF.

This chain links TRBV2 with TRBJ1-5; D possibly corresponds to TRBD1 (5 bases). Germline lookup yields CDR1 SNHLY and CDR2 FYNNEI. V lost 6 bases and J 1 base, leaving 13 bases between the germline ends. The CDR3 length is 15 residues. The CDR3 nucleotides read TGTGCCAGCAGGCGGGACCTCGGGAGCAATCAGCCCCAGCATTTT. The encoded protein is CASRRDLGSNQPQHF.

V is TRBV30 and J is TRBJ2-7, with 9 nucleotides matching TRBD2. V lost 2 bases to trimming and J lost 5 bases; unmatched junction nucleotides: 13. Germline values: CDR1 GTSNPN, CDR2 SVGIG (reference sequence). CDR3 size: 16 residues. The CDR3 here is CAWSLPRSGGRHEQYF. Here the CDR3 DNA reads TGTGCCTGGAGTCTTCCGAGAAGCGGGGGGCGGCACGAGCAGTACTTC. Supplemented by reference TRBV30 and TRBJ2-7, the full variable domain reads SQTIHQWPATLVQPVGSPLSLECTVEGTSNPNLYWYRQAAGRGLQLLFYSVGIGQISSEVPQNLSASRPQDRQFILSSKKLLLSDSGFYLCAWSLPRSGGRHEQYFGPGTRLTVT.

V is TRBV7-9 and J is TRBJ2-3; the match to TRBD1 covers 9 bases. There are 15 residues in the CDR3. V lost 6 bases, J lost 3 bases, and 7 bases stayed unmatched. CDR1 and CDR2 from the germline V gene are SEHNR and FQNEAQ (reference sequence). Written as DNA, the CDR3 is TGTGCCAGCAGGGGGACAGGGTTAAATACAGATACGCAGTATTTT. Its translation is CASRGTGLNTDTQYF. Together with reference TRBV7-9 and TRBJ2-3, the CDR3 gives the full variable domain: DTGVSQNPRHKITKRGQNVTFRCDPISEHNRLYWYRQTLGQGPEFLTYFQNEAQLEKSRLLSDRFSAERPKGSFSTLEIQRTEQGDSAMYLCASRGTGLNTDTQYFGPGTRLTVL.

This chain links TRBV11-3 with TRBJ1-1; D not certain. The V gene lost 3 bases and the J gene lost 4 bases, with 9 bases spanning the gap. The CDR3 loop spans 13 amino acids. Germline V gene sequence: CDR1 SGHNT, CDR2 YENEEA. CDR3 region: CASSLYGITEAFF. The CDR3 bases are TGTGCCAGCAGCTTGTACGGGATCACTGAAGCTTTCTTT.

The gene calls are TRBV18 and TRBJ1-5; 10 bases line up with TRBD1. After removal of 5 bases from V and 7 bases from J, the junction contained 11 bases not matched to a gene. Germline-derived CDR1 and CDR2 are KGHSH and LQKENI. This CDR3 has 16 residues. The CDR3, as DNA: TGTGCCAGCTCAGCTACCGGGACAGGGGTTCGACAGCCCCAGCATTTT. Translated: CASSATGTGVRQPQHF.

The chain couples TRBV28 to TRBJ1-1; D is possibly TRBD1 (5 bases). CDR3 length: 15 amino acids. The V gene lost 6 bases and the J gene lost 4 bases, with 18 bases spanning the gap. Germline values: CDR1 MDHEN, CDR2 SYDVKM. This chain's CDR3 is CASSSPAGGGTEAFF. The CDR3 DNA follows: TGTGCCAGCAGCTCCCCTGCAGGCGGGGGCACTGAAGCTTTCTTT.

This sequence joins TRBV19 and TRBJ1-3; the match to TRBD1 covers 7 bases. V shed 6 bases, J shed 3 bases, and the junction held 5 bases outside the gene matches. In germline, CDR1 is LNHDA, CDR2 SQIVND (reference sequence). The CDR3 consists of 14 residues. CDR3 protein: CASRNRGGGNTIYF. DNA for the CDR3: TGTGCCAGTAGAAACAGGGGAGGTGGAAACACCATATATTTT.

The chain combines TRBV5-8 with TRBJ1-1; 7 bases line up with TRBD1. CDR1 and CDR2 (germline): SGHTS, YDEGEE. This CDR3 has 15 residues. V lost 1 base and J lost 5; bases outside the gene matches: 8. The chain's CDR3 is CASSLKKGAITEAFF. The CDR3 nucleotides are TGTGCCAGCAGCTTGAAAAAGGGGGCGATTACTGAAGCTTTCTTT.

V usage is TRBV2 and J usage is TRBJ2-7, with a tentative D call TRBD2 (7 bases). This CDR3 has 12 amino acids. Germline CDR1 reads SNHLY; CDR2 reads FYNNEI. Trimming cost V 6 bases and J 6 bases, with 12 bases left between them. This CDR3 is CASRDRGAEQYF. DNA of the CDR3: TGTGCCAGCAGGGACCGGGGGGCCGAGCAGTACTTC. The full variable domain, its missing parts supplied by reference TRBV2 and TRBJ2-7, is EPEVTQTPSHQVTQMGQEVILRCVPISNHLYFYWYRQILGQKVEFLVSFYNNEISEKSEIFDDQFSVERPDGSNFTLKIRSTKLEDSAMYFCASRDRGAEQYFGPGTRLTVT.

The rearrangement links TRBV5-1 to TRBJ2-7; no definite D call. The ends were cut back, 0 bases at V and 7 bases at J, with 17 bases in the middle. The CDR3 consists of 15 residues. The germline gives CDR1 SGHRS, CDR2 YFSETQ. The DNA for the CDR3 is TGCGCCAGCAGCTTGGTCAGCACAAACACGCGGGAGCAGTACTTC. Residues: CASSLVSTNTREQYF.

The chain links TRBV28 to TRBJ2-7, with a possible D match to TRBD1 (7 bases). V dropped 5 bases and J dropped 6 bases, with 11 bases sitting between them. CDR1 and CDR2 (germline): MDHEN, SYDVKM. The CDR3 runs 12 residues. CDR3 nucleotides: TGTGCCAGCAGTGGAGGGGGCGGCGAGCAGTACTTC. As protein: CASSGGGGEQYF.

J is TRBJ2-2 and V is TRBV19, with 12 bases lining up with TRBD2. In germline, CDR1 is LNHDA, CDR2 SQIVND (reference sequence). The V and J ends lost 2 bases and 6 bases, in that order; junction bases with no gene match: 1. This CDR3 spans 15 amino acids. The CDR3 DNA reads as TGTGCCAGTAGTATACTAGCGGGGGGGCCCGGGGAGCTGTTTTTT. It specifies CASSILAGGPGELFF. Together with reference TRBV19 and TRBJ2-2, the CDR3 gives the full variable domain: DGGITQSPKYLFRKEGQNVTLSCEQNLNHDAMYWYRQDPGQGLRLIYYSQIVNDFQKGDIAEGYSVSREKKESFPLTVTSAQKNPTAFYLCASSILAGGPGELFFGEGSRLTVL.

The chain is built from TRBV28 and TRBJ1-1; D unresolved. V lost 8 bases and J lost 0, with 16 bases in between. CDR3 length equals 15 residues. The V gene's germline CDR1 is MDHEN and CDR2 SYDVKM. In nucleotides, the CDR3 is TGTGCCAGCGGTGGCATCGAAATTCTGAACACTGAAGCTTTCTTT. This codes for CASGGIEILNTEAFF.

The J gene is TRBJ2-1, the V gene TRBV18; 7 bases agree with TRBD2. The CDR3 totals 13 residues. CDR1 KGHSH and CDR2 LQKENI come from the germline V gene. V was clipped by 6 bases and J by 4 bases; unmatched bases: 3. The CDR3 reads CASSLGGYNEQFF. DNA of the CDR3: TGTGCCAGCTCCTTGGGGGGGTACAATGAGCAGTTCTTC.

This rearrangement joins TRBV28 to TRBJ2-3, with 10 bases fitting TRBD2. This CDR3 has 18 amino acids. Germline values: CDR1 MDHEN, CDR2 SYDVKM. Trimming at V came to 2 bases and at J to 0 bases, leaving 8 bases not matched to a gene. Here the CDR3 reads CASSLEASGRRSTDTQYF. In DNA form, the CDR3 reads TGTGCCAGCAGTTTAGAAGCTAGCGGGAGAAGGAGCACAGATACGCAGTATTTT.

V usage is TRBV2 and J usage is TRBJ1-5, with D hard to call. V was trimmed by 3 bases and J by 4 bases, leaving 13 bases between them. The CDR3 is made up of 15 amino acids. Germline CDR1 is SNHLY and CDR2 is FYNNEI. CDR3 loop: CASSEAPFLNQPQHF. The CDR3 nucleotides are TGTGCCAGCAGTGAGGCCCCCTTCTTAAATCAGCCCCAGCATTTT.

The V call is TRBV27, the J call TRBJ1-6; D unclear. The CDR3 length is 15 residues. Germline assignment: CDR1 MNHEY and CDR2 SMNVEV (reference sequence). V lost 3 bases, J lost 8 bases, and 14 bases lay in between. CDR3 amino acids: CASSFLPPTDSPLHF. The CDR3 nucleotides are TGTGCCAGCAGTTTTCTCCCCCCCACTGATTCACCCCTCCACTTT.

This chain joins TRBV19 and TRBJ2-6; unclear D gene. CDR3 size: 13 residues. Trimming took 6 bases from V and 0 from J, leaving 3 bases between them. CDR1 is LNHDA and CDR2 is SQIVND in the germline V gene (reference sequence). The CDR3 sequence is CASRSSGANVLTF. CDR3 nucleotide sequence: TGTGCCAGTAGGAGCTCTGGGGCCAACGTCCTGACTTTC. The entire variable domain, with the rest obtained from reference TRBV19 and TRBJ2-6, is as follows: DGGITQSPKYLFRKEGQNVTLSCEQNLNHDAMYWYRQDPGQGLRLIYYSQIVNDFQKGDIAEGYSVSREKKESFPLTVTSAQKNPTAFYLCASRSSGANVLTFGAGSRLTVL.

The chain combines TRBV6-5 with TRBJ1-1, with D tentatively TRBD1 (6 bases). Trimming took off 2 bases at V and 6 bases at J, with 13 bases between the two ends. The CDR3 spans 14 residues. Germline V gene lookup returns CDR1 MNHEY and CDR2 SVGAGI. This CDR3 is CASSYRGRGAEAFF. The CDR3 DNA follows: TGTGCCAGCAGTTACAGAGGCAGGGGAGCTGAAGCTTTCTTT.

The chain joins TRBV28 to TRBJ1-1, with 11 bases fitting TRBD1. The CDR3 runs to 15 residues. V shed 8 bases, J shed 4 bases, and the junction held 9 bases outside the gene matches. CDR1 is MDHEN and CDR2 is SYDVKM in the germline V gene. As DNA, the CDR3 is TGTGCCAGCGGGGGATTAGGACAGGGGGCCACTGAAGCTTTCTTT. As protein: CASGGLGQGATEAFF.

This sequence joins TRBV19 and TRBJ1-2; D ambiguous. The CDR3 sequence is 14 residues long. Trimming took 5 bases from V and 0 from J, leaving 10 bases between them. Looked up from germline, CDR1 is LNHDA and CDR2 is SQIVND (reference sequence). This chain's CDR3 is CASSPPGSNYGYTF. CDR3 nucleotides: TGTGCCAGTAGTCCCCCGGGATCTAACTATGGCTACACCTTC.

CDR3 loop: CASSSGGGGKNIQYF. The CDR3 DNA is TGTGCCAGCAGTTCTGGCGGTGGGGGGAAAAACATTCAGTACTTC. V usage is TRBV6-5 and J usage is TRBJ2-4; weak D call: TRBD2 (6 bases). V gave up 4 bases and J gave up 4 bases, with 14 bases separating them. CDR3 length: 15 residues. Germline V gene lookup returns CDR1 MNHEY and CDR2 SVGAGI.

This clone has just one count. V and J are TRBV6-5 and TRBJ2-3, with 10 bases identical to TRBD2. The V and J ends lost 2 bases and 6 bases, in that order; junction bases with no gene match: 5. This CDR3 is built from 15 residues. CDR1 MNHEY and CDR2 SVGAGI come from the germline V gene. Written as DNA, the CDR3 is TGTGCCAGCAGTTACCTTAGCGGGGGGTGGGATACGCAGTATTTT. It is translated as CASSYLSGGWDTQYF.

This clone appeared once. V is TRBV25-1 and J is TRBJ2-7; no clear D. This CDR3 is 12 amino acids long. V lost 3 bases to trimming and J lost 3 bases, with 6 bases between them. The germline gives CDR1 MGHDK, CDR2 SYGVNS. The CDR3 DNA sequence: TGTGCCAGCAGTGATTCCATCTACGAGCAGTACTTC. Amino acids: CASSDSIYEQYF.

The CDR3 nucleotides are TGTGCCAGCAGTGTGGAGTCGGCCTCTTACTCCTACGAGCAGTACTTC. Protein sequence: CASSVESASYSYEQYF. V usage is TRBV2 and J usage is TRBJ2-7, with unresolved D. This CDR3 has 16 residues. V was trimmed by 4 bases and J by 0 bases, leaving 16 bases between them. CDR1 and CDR2 (germline): SNHLY, FYNNEI.